Below are 23 T cell receptor beta chains sequenced from a single sample in a study of T cell responses to AZD1222 COVID-19 vaccine. Generated by immunoSEQ multiplex PCR, the TCRdb table keeps only in-frame clones and is missing some. The table records about 79,000 clones, more than 75% of them present only once. This sample comprised peripheral blood, obtained on day 0 of AZD1222 vaccination. The receptors originated from an adult in good health.

The chain couples TRBV27 to TRBJ2-5, with D perhaps matching TRBD2 (7 bases). The CDR3 has 13 residues. Trimming left V 6 bases short and J 7 bases short, with 15 bases between. Germline V gene sequence: CDR1 MNHEY, CDR2 SMNVEV (reference sequence). This CDR3 reads CASSQGGARTQYF. The CDR3 DNA sequence: TGTGCCAGCAGCCAAGGGGGGGCCCGGACCCAGTACTTC.

The chain is built from TRBV27 and TRBJ2-6; D ambiguous. Germline CDR1 MNHEY, CDR2 SMNVEV (reference sequence). The CDR3 contains 14 residues. Deletions cut 3 bases from V and 4 bases from J, with 7 bases between. DNA for the CDR3: TGTGCCAGCAGTTTTTCTTCCGGGGCCAACGTCCTGACTTTC. Protein sequence: CASSFSSGANVLTF. The full variable domain, completed using reference TRBV27 and TRBJ2-6, is EAQVTQNPRYLITVTGKKLTVTCSQNMNHEYMSWYRQDPGLGLRQIYYSMNVEVTDKGDVPEGYKVSRKEKRNFPLILESPSPNQTSLYFCASSFSSGANVLTFGAGSRLTVL.

The chain combines TRBV18 with TRBJ1-1; 12 positions match TRBD1. Per germline, CDR1 KGHSH and CDR2 LQKENI. The length of the CDR3 is 17 residues. Losses at the gene ends were 4 bases for V and 3 bases for J; bases not matched to a gene: 9. In DNA form, the CDR3 reads TGTGCCAGCTCACAGGGACAGGGGGCCACCGAATACACTGAAGCTTTCTTT. Its translation: CASSQGQGATEYTEAFF.

The rearrangement uses TRBV5-6 and TRBJ1-5; possibly TRBD1 for D (6 bases). The CDR3 is 14 amino acids. Germline-derived CDR1 and CDR2 are SGHDT and YYEEEE. V was cut by 0 bases and J by 4 bases, with 8 bases left in between. CDR3 sequence reads: CASSLGTVNQPQHF. DNA for the CDR3: TGTGCCAGCAGCTTGGGGACAGTGAATCAGCCCCAGCATTTT. Full variable domain (outside the CDR3, taken from reference TRBV5-6 and TRBJ1-5): DAGVTQSPTHLIKTRGQQVTLRCSPKSGHDTVSWYQQALGQGPQFIFQYYEEEERQRGNFPDRFSGHQFPNYSSELNVNALLLGDSALYLCASSLGTVNQPQHFGDGTRLSIL.

This clone was seen a single time. The V and J genes are TRBV28 and TRBJ1-2, with D possibly matching TRBD1 (6 bases). Germline CDR1 is MDHEN and CDR2 is SYDVKM. The CDR3 runs to 14 residues. V dropped 5 bases and J dropped 4 bases, with 14 bases sitting between them. The CDR3 coding sequence is TGTGCCAGCAGTGCCCCCGGGGGCCCCTATGGCTACACCTTC. It specifies CASSAPGGPYGYTF.

The rearrangement uses TRBV3-1 (or the pseudogene TRBV3-2) and TRBJ2-5; D gene unclear. V was clipped by 1 base and J by 4 bases, with 10 bases between them. Germline V gene lookup returns CDR1 LGHDT and CDR2 YNNKEL (reference sequence). The CDR3 length is 14 residues. CDR3 sequence reads: CASSQVKKIETQYF. The CDR3 region has the DNA TGTGCCAGCAGCCAAGTCAAGAAGATAGAGACCCAGTACTTC.

The chain uses TRBV4-1 and TRBJ1-6; no reliable D call. Per germline, CDR1 MGHRA and CDR2 YSYEKL. Deletions cut 3 bases from V and 7 bases from J, with 10 bases between. The CDR3 extends over 14 amino acids. Written as DNA, the CDR3 is TGCGCCAGCAGCCAGACGAAGACCAATTCACCCCTCCACTTT. Its translation is CASSQTKTNSPLHF.

The CDR3 sequence is CASRRWKSDQDIQYF. CDR3 DNA: TGTGCCAGCAGACGGTGGAAGAGCGACCAGGACATTCAGTACTTC. The chain recombines TRBV5-4 with TRBJ2-4; D ambiguous. With 5 bases removed from V and 8 bases from J, the gap between germline ends came to 20 bases. CDR1 and CDR2 from the germline V gene are SGHNT and YYREEE (reference sequence). The CDR3 has 15 amino acids. The variable domain in full, with the rest retrieved from reference TRBV5-4 and TRBJ2-4, is ETGVTQSPTHLIKTRGQQVTLRCSSQSGHNTVSWYQQALGQGPQFIFQYYREEENGRGNFPPRFSGLQFPNYSSELNVNALELDDSALYLCASRRWKSDQDIQYFGAGTRLSVL.

This clone was observed a handful of times. The chain is built from TRBV18 and TRBJ1-1; weak D call: TRBD1 (5 bases). Trimming removed 1 base at V and 3 bases at J, with 12 bases between. CDR1 is KGHSH, CDR2 LQKENI, per germline. There are 15 residues in the CDR3. The CDR3 here is CASSPLRVGDTEAFF. In DNA, the CDR3 is TGTGCCAGCTCACCACTCAGGGTAGGAGACACTGAAGCTTTCTTT.

The CDR3 region is CASREMGGQPQHF. Written as DNA, the CDR3 is TGTGCCAGCAGAGAGATGGGGGGTCAGCCCCAGCATTTT. The chain links TRBV28 to TRBJ1-5; possible D gene TRBD1, 5 bases. Trimming stripped 6 bases from V and 6 bases from J, with 12 bases between. Germline V gene lookup returns CDR1 MDHEN and CDR2 SYDVKM. This CDR3 comprises 13 residues.

Here the CDR3 DNA reads TGTGCCAGCAGAGCAGCGGGACAGGTCAATCAGCCCCAGCATTTT. It yields the protein CASRAAGQVNQPQHF. The chain employs TRBV27 and TRBJ1-5; 8 bases align to TRBD1. CDR3 size: 15 residues. The germline V gene has CDR1 MNHEY and CDR2 SMNVEV (reference sequence). After removal of 6 bases from V and 3 bases from J, the junction contained 7 bases not matched to a gene.

The rearrangement links TRBV30 to TRBJ1-5; TRBD1 might be the D (6 bases). The CDR3 sequence is 14 residues long. The V and J ends lost 0 bases and 4 bases respectively, with 10 bases between them. CDR1 is GTSNPN and CDR2 is SVGIG in the germline V gene (reference sequence). As DNA, the CDR3 is TGTGCCTGGAGTGTATCCACAGGGAATCAGCCCCAGCATTTT. It yields the protein CAWSVSTGNQPQHF.

This clone is a singleton in its sample. The chain recombines TRBV30 with TRBJ1-2; D remains unclear. Germline assignment: CDR1 GTSNPN and CDR2 SVGIG (reference sequence). The CDR3 consists of 12 residues. V lost 8 bases, J lost 8 bases, and 18 bases lay in between. CDR3 DNA: TGTGCCGCAAGTAGCTCAGGAAAAGGCTACACCTTC. The encoded protein is CAASSSGKGYTF.

V is TRBV5-1 and J is TRBJ2-1; TRBD2 matches at 9 bases. This CDR3 contains 16 residues. Unmatched junction bases numbered 5, after V lost 0 bases and J lost 4 bases. Germline V gives CDR1 SGHRS, CDR2 YFSETQ. The CDR3 sequence: CASSLDRLAEYNEQFF. The CDR3 DNA reads as TGCGCCAGCAGCTTGGATAGACTAGCGGAGTACAATGAGCAGTTCTTC.

This clone was observed a few times. The chain is built from TRBV5-1 and TRBJ1-1, with 7 bases identical to TRBD1. The J segment lost 1 base and the V segment lost 3 bases, leaving 3 bases of the junction unmatched. CDR3 size: 14 residues. Germline CDR1 reads SGHRS; CDR2 reads YFSETQ. CDR3 sequence reads: CASSSGQKNTEAFF. The CDR3 bases are TGCGCCAGCAGCTCGGGACAGAAGAACACTGAAGCTTTCTTT.

The chain has TRBV21-1 and TRBJ1-2; whether TRBD1, the table's D call, matches the DNA was not checked. TRBV21-1 is a documented pseudogene. This CDR3 has 13 amino acids. The CDR3 spells CASSKGTGYGYTF. CDR3 sequence (DNA): TGTGCCAGCAGCAAAGGTACAGGCTATGGCTACACCTTC.

The rearrangement joins TRBV7-9 to TRBJ1-1; D ambiguous. Looked up from germline, CDR1 is SEHNR and CDR2 is FQNEAQ (reference sequence). This CDR3 contains 12 residues. Trimming removed 6 bases at V and 11 bases at J, with 16 bases between. The CDR3 sequence: CASRLDNGRAFF. CDR3 nucleotide sequence: TGTGCCAGCAGGCTGGATAACGGACGGGCTTTCTTT. The full variable domain, rest sourced from reference TRBV7-9 and TRBJ1-1, is DTGVSQNPRHKITKRGQNVTFRCDPISEHNRLYWYRQTLGQGPEFLTYFQNEAQLEKSRLLSDRFSAERPKGSFSTLEIQRTEQGDSAMYLCASRLDNGRAFFGQGTRLTVV.

This chain joins TRBV15 and TRBJ2-7; a possible D gene is TRBD2 (5 bases). V lost 0 bases and J 0 bases, leaving 9 bases between the germline ends. The CDR3 sequence is 15 residues long. CDR1 is LNHNV, CDR2 YYDKDF, per germline (reference sequence). CDR3 in DNA: TGTGCCACCAGCAGAGATATAGGGAGCTCCTACGAGCAGTACTTC. The encoded protein is CATSRDIGSSYEQYF. Full variable domain (outside the CDR3, taken from reference TRBV15 and TRBJ2-7): DAMVIQNPRYQVTQFGKPVTLSCSQTLNHNVMYWYQQKSSQAPKLLFHYYDKDFNNEADTPDNFQSRRPNTSFCFLDIRSPGLGDTAMYLCATSRDIGSSYEQYFGPGTRLTVT.

The gene calls are TRBV28 and TRBJ1-1; D is uncertain. The germline V gene has CDR1 MDHEN and CDR2 SYDVKM. Trimming took 5 bases from V and 9 from J, leaving 10 bases between them. This CDR3 is 11 amino acids long. In nucleotides, the CDR3 is TGTGCCAGCAGTACCCGTGCCAAAGCTTTCTTT. It specifies CASSTRAKAFF.

The V call is TRBV12-3 or TRBV12-4, the J call TRBJ1-2; D gene ambiguous. The V end lost 11 bases, the J end lost 6 bases, and 16 bases lay between the germline ends. The length of the CDR3 is 12 residues. The CDR3 is CASGRRVDGYTF. In nucleotides, the CDR3 is TGTGCCTCCGGACGCCGGGTGGATGGCTACACCTTC.

The gene calls are TRBV4-1 and TRBJ1-1, with D perhaps matching TRBD1 (6 bases). In germline, CDR1 is MGHRA, CDR2 YSYEKL. With 1 base removed from V and 1 base from J, the gap between germline ends came to 10 bases. The CDR3 runs to 15 residues. CDR3 nucleotides: TGCGCCAGCAGCCAAGTAGCGGGACAGAACACTGAAGCTTTCTTT. Translation: CASSQVAGQNTEAFF.

This clone was observed a handful of times. V and J are TRBV7-6 and TRBJ1-6, with D unclear. Germline V lookup: CDR1 SGHVS, CDR2 FNYEAQ. The CDR3 sequence is 15 residues long. V was cut by 6 bases and J by 5 bases, with 14 bases left in between. CDR3 sequence: CASSPDGLNNSPLHF. CDR3 nucleotide sequence: TGTGCCAGCAGTCCGGACGGGCTTAATAATTCACCCCTCCACTTT. The variable domain in full, with the rest retrieved from reference TRBV7-6 and TRBJ1-6, is GAGVSQSPRYKVTKRGQDVALRCDPISGHVSLYWYRQALGQGPEFLTYFNYEAQQDKSGLPNDRFSAERPEGSISTLTIQRTEQRDSAMYRCASSPDGLNNSPLHFGNGTRLTVT.

CDR3 region: CASSTSWSPHQEQFF. The CDR3 region has the DNA TGTGCCAGCAGCACCTCCTGGAGCCCTCATCAAGAGCAGTTCTTC. V and J are TRBV21-1 and TRBJ2-1; the table assigns TRBD2, which was not confirmed against the DNA. TRBV21-1 is shown as a pseudogene. The CDR3 has 15 amino acids.